This TCR beta chain was sequenced in a study of T cell repertoires in cytomegalovirus infection. V dropped 3 bases and J dropped 3 bases, with 15 bases sitting between them. The CDR3 covers 15 residues. Germline-derived CDR1 and CDR2 are LNHDA and SQIVND (reference sequence). Ten or more counts support this clonotype. TCRdb independently ran MiXCR on the reads; one entry per CDR3 protein. This sample has 500,000 or so distinct CDR3 sequences, with 16% found just once. V and J are TRBV19 and TRBJ2-7, with D possibly being TRBD1 (6 bases). This TCR was recovered from a human donor in good health (CMV status not recorded). Some clones in this sample may be carry-over from other donors' samples. Material for sequencing was CD8+ T cells from PBMCs. CDR3 sequence reads: CASSIGGGGHYEQYF. The CDR3, as DNA: TGTGCCAGTAGTATCGGCGGTGGGGGACACTACGAGCAGTACTTC.